These 26 T cell receptor beta chains share one sample of origin, sequenced in a study of blood T cell repertoires in COVID-19. Using immunoSEQ multiplex PCR, the repertoire was profiled, and TCRdb retains in-frame clones only, with some absent. This table holds 300,000 to 350,000 clones, about 90% found once. The specimen sequenced was PBMCs or T cells enriched from blood (not recorded which). These receptors originate from a woman between 18 and 29 years old with acute COVID-19.

CDR3 sequence (DNA): TGCGCCAGCAGCGATCGGACAGGGGGAGGGCCGTTTGGTGAGCAGTTCTTC. As protein: CASSDRTGGGPFGEQFF. The chain combines TRBV5-1 with TRBJ2-1; 10 nucleotides match TRBD1. The V segment lost 4 bases and the J segment 9 bases; nucleotides outside the gene matches: 16. This CDR3 contains 17 residues. Germline loops: CDR1 SGHRS, CDR2 YFSETQ.

The genes are TRBV12-3 or TRBV12-4 and TRBJ1-1; 7 bases align to TRBD1. This CDR3 is built from 13 residues. Germline trimming cut 8 bases from V and 1 base from J; bases unmatched to any gene: 4. CDR3 DNA sequence: TGTGCCAGCCTCGGGACAGCGAACACTGAAGCTTTCTTT. It specifies CASLGTANTEAFF.

The V call is TRBV19, the J call TRBJ2-1, with D hard to call. Between the trimmed V and J ends, which lost 3 bases and 1 base, there was a span of 10 bases. The CDR3 has 15 residues. Germline assignment: CDR1 LNHDA and CDR2 SQIVND (reference sequence). The CDR3, as DNA: TGTGCCAGTAGTATTAGCTTATGGTCCTACAATGAGCAGTTCTTC. Its protein is CASSISLWSYNEQFF.

V is TRBV28 and J is TRBJ2-7; tentative D call: TRBD2 (7 bases). The CDR3 has 14 amino acids. The germline V gene encodes CDR1 MDHEN and CDR2 SYDVKM. V lost 6 bases, J lost 3 bases, and 15 bases lay in between. CDR3 coding DNA: TGTGCCAGCAGCCGAGGGGGGGGTGGCTACGAGCAGTACTTC. It is translated as CASSRGGGGYEQYF.

The chain uses TRBV29-1 and TRBJ1-1, with 7 positions matching TRBD1. Germline-derived CDR1 and CDR2 are SQVTM and ANQGSEA. The J segment lost 0 bases and the V segment lost 6 bases, leaving 4 bases of the junction unmatched. The CDR3 is 13 residues long. The CDR3 reads CSVGGQMNTEAFF. CDR3 in DNA: TGCAGCGTGGGGGGACAGATGAACACTGAAGCTTTCTTT.

In DNA form, the CDR3 reads TGTGCCAGCAGTTCAATAGGACTAGCGCTTATCACAGATACGCAGTATTTT. Translated, it gives CASSSIGLALITDTQYF. The gene calls are TRBV28 and TRBJ2-3, with 9 bases fitting TRBD2. V lost 4 bases and J lost 2; bases outside the gene matches: 10. CDR1 is MDHEN, CDR2 SYDVKM, per germline. The CDR3 runs 17 residues.

The V gene is TRBV5-1, the J gene TRBJ2-2, with 11 nucleotides matching TRBD1. Looked up from germline, CDR1 is SGHRS and CDR2 is YFSETQ. The V gene end was trimmed by 2 bases and the J gene end by 5 bases; junction bases not matched to a gene: 8. The CDR3 covers 17 residues. DNA for the CDR3: TGCGCCAGCAGCTTACCTCCGGGACAGGGGGAGACCGGGGAGCTGTTTTTT. This codes for CASSLPPGQGETGELFF.

This chain joins TRBV6-5 and TRBJ1-1, with D possibly being TRBD1 (5 bases). The CDR3 covers 12 residues. Germline V CDR1 and CDR2: MNHEY, SVGAGI. Deletions cut 7 bases from V and 7 bases from J, with 13 bases between. The CDR3, as DNA: TGTGCCAGCACCCAAAGGGGAGGTGAAGCTTTCTTT. Encoded protein: CASTQRGGEAFF.

The V call is TRBV28, the J call TRBJ1-4; 7 bases fit TRBD1. From germline, CDR1 is MDHEN and CDR2 SYDVKM. CDR3 length: 20 residues. V lost 8 bases and J lost 3; bases outside the gene matches: 24. The CDR3 reads CASPDREPSLTRLPNEKLFF. For the CDR3, the DNA is TGTGCCAGCCCCGACAGGGAGCCCTCTCTCACCCGCTTACCTAATGAAAAACTGTTTTTT.

The J gene is TRBJ2-5, the V gene TRBV5-4, with TRBD2 identical over 14 bases. V lost 0 bases, J lost 6 bases, and 7 bases stayed unmatched. Germline lookup yields CDR1 SGHNT and CDR2 YYREEE (reference sequence). The CDR3 sequence is 17 residues long. The CDR3 loop reads CASSLERGTSGSQTQYF. CDR3 sequence (DNA): TGTGCCAGCAGCTTGGAGAGGGGGACTAGCGGGAGCCAGACCCAGTACTTC.

This clone was detected once. The rearrangement uses TRBV28 and TRBJ1-2, with 11 bases identical to TRBD1. This CDR3 is built from 19 residues. V gave up 5 bases and J gave up 4 bases; unmatched junction bases: 18. Germline-derived CDR1 and CDR2 are MDHEN and SYDVKM. The CDR3 spells CASSPQSLKPGQGGYGYTF. The CDR3 DNA follows: TGTGCCAGCAGTCCACAGAGTTTAAAACCGGGACAGGGGGGCTATGGCTACACCTTC.

The rearrangement links TRBV28 to TRBJ1-6, with 10 bases that match TRBD1. The CDR3 covers 16 residues. The V segment lost 4 bases and the J segment 5 bases; nucleotides outside the gene matches: 5. Germline V gene data show CDR1 as MDHEN and CDR2 as SYDVKM. CDR3 sequence: CASSSWTGGNNSPLHF. The DNA of the CDR3 is TGTGCCAGCAGTTCCTGGACAGGGGGAAATAATTCACCCCTCCACTTT.

The chain couples TRBV28 to TRBJ2-1; 7 nucleotides agree with TRBD2. The length of the CDR3 is 13 residues. V shed 7 bases, J shed 10 bases, and the junction held 10 bases outside the gene matches. Per the germline V gene, CDR1 is MDHEN and CDR2 is SYDVKM. The CDR3 reads CASTLRVGGEQFF. The CDR3, as DNA: TGTGCCAGCACTCTTAGGGTGGGAGGGGAGCAGTTCTTC.

This chain links TRBV19 with TRBJ1-1; tentatively, D is TRBD1 (5 bases). V gave up 10 bases and J gave up 0 bases, with 9 bases separating them. The CDR3 covers 12 residues. Germline assignment: CDR1 LNHDA and CDR2 SQIVND (reference sequence). CDR3 coding DNA: TGTGCCACCTTAGGGGTGAACACTGAAGCTTTCTTT. Translated, it gives CATLGVNTEAFF.

V and J are TRBV3-1 (or the pseudogene TRBV3-2) and TRBJ1-1; D is undetermined. The CDR3 is 16 amino acids. V lost 3 bases, J lost 5 bases, and 19 bases lay in between. CDR1 is LGHDT and CDR2 is YNNKEL in the germline V gene (reference sequence). The CDR3 reads CASSHRSSGSGTEAFF. The CDR3 DNA follows: TGTGCCAGCAGCCATCGAAGTTCCGGGTCGGGGACTGAAGCTTTCTTT.

Note on this clone: At one end the junction does not follow the germline gene, possibly because of a read error. V usage is TRBV2 and J usage is TRBJ2-5; 13 nucleotides agree with TRBD2. The CDR3 extends over 16 amino acids. Germline CDR1 SNHLY, CDR2 FYNNEI. This CDR3 is CASREGTSGIQETQYF. The CDR3 DNA is TGTGCCAGCAGGGAAGGGACTAGCGGGATCCAAGAGACCCAGTACTTC.

The chain is built from TRBV28 and TRBJ2-5, with TRBD1 matching 7 bases. The CDR3 totals 15 residues. Germline V CDR1 and CDR2: MDHEN, SYDVKM. J lost 2 bases, V lost 2 bases, and 5 bases had no gene match. The DNA for the CDR3 is TGTGCCAGCAGTTTAGTCGGGACAGTACAAGAGACCCAGTACTTC. Its translation: CASSLVGTVQETQYF.

CDR3 sequence (DNA): TGCGCCAGCAGACGGGGCACAGATACGCAGTATTTT. Protein product: CASRRGTDTQYF. This chain links TRBV5-1 with TRBJ2-3, with D hard to call. Germline CDR1 is SGHRS and CDR2 is YFSETQ. V was shortened by 5 bases and J by 1 base, with 5 bases between the two germline ends. The CDR3 spans 12 residues.

CDR3 residues: CASSLAVSGTEAFF. For the CDR3, the DNA is TGCGCCAGCAGCTTAGCGGTGTCAGGCACTGAAGCTTTCTTT. The chain uses TRBV5-1 and TRBJ1-1, with D unresolved. V lost 2 bases and J lost 4, with 12 bases in between. Germline loops: CDR1 SGHRS, CDR2 YFSETQ. The CDR3 spans 14 residues.

This sequence joins TRBV29-1 and TRBJ2-5; 12 positions match TRBD2. V was pared by 4 bases and J by 5 bases, with 5 bases of the junction left unmatched. Germline CDR1 is SQVTM and CDR2 is ANQGSEA. The CDR3 covers 14 residues. The CDR3 DNA follows: TGCAGCGTTGGACTAGCGGGAGTAAGGGAGACCCAGTACTTC. This sequence encodes CSVGLAGVRETQYF.

V and J are TRBV28 and TRBJ2-1; TRBD2 matches 8 bases. CDR3 length equals 17 residues. Germline V gene data show CDR1 as MDHEN and CDR2 as SYDVKM. Trimming at V came to 6 bases and at J to 2 bases, leaving 12 bases not matched to a gene. The CDR3 DNA reads TGTGCCAGCAGGAGGAGTAAAACTAGCGGAACCTACAATGAGCAGTTCTTC. Encoded protein: CASRRSKTSGTYNEQFF.

The rearrangement uses TRBV5-1 and TRBJ1-1, with 8 bases identical to TRBD1. The CDR3 sequence is 16 residues long. V was clipped by 1 base and J by 0 bases; unmatched bases: 5. CDR1 and CDR2 from the germline V gene are SGHRS and YFSETQ. The CDR3 is CASSLQGARVNTEAFF. In DNA, the CDR3 is TGCGCCAGCAGCTTGCAGGGGGCGCGGGTGAACACTGAAGCTTTCTTT.

V is TRBV15 and J is TRBJ1-5; no clear D gene. V gave up 1 base and J gave up 2 bases, with 12 bases separating them. There are 16 residues in the CDR3. Germline CDR1 and CDR2: LNHNV and YYDKDF (reference sequence). Here the CDR3 reads CATSRVQESGNQPQHF. The CDR3 DNA is TGTGCCACCAGCAGAGTGCAGGAAAGTGGCAATCAGCCCCAGCATTTT. The whole variable domain, remainder taken from reference TRBV15 and TRBJ1-5, is DAMVIQNPRYQVTQFGKPVTLSCSQTLNHNVMYWYQQKSSQAPKLLFHYYDKDFNNEADTPDNFQSRRPNTSFCFLDIRSPGLGDTAMYLCATSRVQESGNQPQHFGDGTRLSIL.

This chain connects TRBV10-3 to TRBJ2-3; TRBD1 agrees at 8 bases. This CDR3 is built from 15 residues. Per the germline V gene, CDR1 is ENHRY and CDR2 is SYGVKD. V dropped 2 bases and J dropped 1; count of bases not matched to a gene: 2. The CDR3 is CAISEGQGGTDTQYF. CDR3 coding DNA: TGTGCCATCAGTGAGGGACAGGGTGGCACAGATACGCAGTATTTT.

Here the CDR3 reads CASSYPTGRGHNEQFF. In DNA, the CDR3 is TGTGCCAGCAGTTACCCGACCGGCAGGGGGCACAATGAGCAGTTCTTC. The chain is built from TRBV6-6 and TRBJ2-1; 8 nucleotides match TRBD1. Losses at the gene ends were 2 bases for V and 5 bases for J; bases not matched to a gene: 8. CDR1 is MNHNY, CDR2 SVGAGI, per germline (reference sequence). The CDR3 totals 16 residues.

The rearrangement joins TRBV10-1 to TRBJ2-2; no definite D call. The CDR3 is 12 amino acids. V was pared by 8 bases and J by 3 bases, with 7 bases between. The germline gives CDR1 WNHNN, CDR2 SYGVQD (reference sequence). The CDR3 loop reads CASSRDTGELFF. CDR3 nucleotide sequence: TGCGCCAGCTCTCGCGACACCGGGGAGCTGTTTTTT.